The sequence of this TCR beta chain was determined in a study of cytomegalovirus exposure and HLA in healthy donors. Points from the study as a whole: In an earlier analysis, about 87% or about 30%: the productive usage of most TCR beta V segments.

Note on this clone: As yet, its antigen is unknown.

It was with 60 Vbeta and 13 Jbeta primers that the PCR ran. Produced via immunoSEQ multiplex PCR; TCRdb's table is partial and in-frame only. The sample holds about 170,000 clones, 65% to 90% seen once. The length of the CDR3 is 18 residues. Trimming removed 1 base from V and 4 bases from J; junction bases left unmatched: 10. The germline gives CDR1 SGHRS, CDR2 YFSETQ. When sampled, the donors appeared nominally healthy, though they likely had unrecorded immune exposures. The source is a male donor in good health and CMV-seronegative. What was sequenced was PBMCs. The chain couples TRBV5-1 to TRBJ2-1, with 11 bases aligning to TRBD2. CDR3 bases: TGCGCCAGCAGCTTGCGGGTTCTAGCGGGGGGCGGTTACAATGAGCAGTTCTTC. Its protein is CASSLRVLAGGGYNEQFF.